This TCR beta chain is from a study of patients and donors after allogeneic stem cell transplantation. In this sample, this clonotype turned up once. Each CDR3 protein gets one entry after TCRdb re-called the RT-PCR reads with MiXCR. The sample holds over 150,000 distinct CDR3 sequences, 25% to 35% seen once. The receptor comes from a human donor who was either an allogeneic HSCT recipient or a stem cell or donor lymphocyte infusion donor (not recorded which). It is not recorded whose cells these are; they may come from a transplant donor. The specimen was blood, either unsorted or a sorted T cell fraction (not recorded which).

This CDR3 reads CASSAAGYEQYF. CDR3 nucleotides: TGTGCCAGCAGCGCCGCAGGCTACGAGCAGTACTTC. This chain uses TRBV7-9 with TRBJ2-7; D gene ambiguous. Germline CDR1 and CDR2: SEHNR and FQNEAQ (reference sequence). Trimming stripped 5 bases from V and 3 bases from J, with 8 bases between. The CDR3 loop spans 12 amino acids.